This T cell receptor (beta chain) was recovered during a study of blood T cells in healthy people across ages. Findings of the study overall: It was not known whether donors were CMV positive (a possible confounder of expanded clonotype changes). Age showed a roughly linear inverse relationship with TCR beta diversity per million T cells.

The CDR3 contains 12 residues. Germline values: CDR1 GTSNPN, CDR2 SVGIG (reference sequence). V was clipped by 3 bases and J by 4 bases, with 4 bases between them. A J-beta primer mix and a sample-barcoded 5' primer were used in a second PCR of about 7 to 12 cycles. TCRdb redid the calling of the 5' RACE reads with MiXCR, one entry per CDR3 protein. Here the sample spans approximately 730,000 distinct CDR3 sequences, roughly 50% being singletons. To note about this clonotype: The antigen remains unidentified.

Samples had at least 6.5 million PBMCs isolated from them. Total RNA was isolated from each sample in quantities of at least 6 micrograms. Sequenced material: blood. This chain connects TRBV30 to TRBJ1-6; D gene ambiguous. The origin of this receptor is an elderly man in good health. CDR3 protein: CAWRQYNSPLHF. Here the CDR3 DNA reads TGTGCCTGGAGACAGTATAATTCACCCCTCCACTTT.